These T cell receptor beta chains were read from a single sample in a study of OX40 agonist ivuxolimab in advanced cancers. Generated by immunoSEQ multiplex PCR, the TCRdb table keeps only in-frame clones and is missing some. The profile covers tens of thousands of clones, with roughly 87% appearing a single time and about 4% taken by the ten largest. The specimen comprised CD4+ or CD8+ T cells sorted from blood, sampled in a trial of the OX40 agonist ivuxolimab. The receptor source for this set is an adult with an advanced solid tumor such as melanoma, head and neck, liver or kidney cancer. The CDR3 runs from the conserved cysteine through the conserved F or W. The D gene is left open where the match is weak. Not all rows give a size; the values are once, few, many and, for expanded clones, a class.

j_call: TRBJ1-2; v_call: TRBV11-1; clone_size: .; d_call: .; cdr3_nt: TGTGCCAGCAGCTTAGAGCTCTATGGCTACACCTTC; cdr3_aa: CASSLELYGYTF
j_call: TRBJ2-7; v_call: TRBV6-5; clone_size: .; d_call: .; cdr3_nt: TGTGCCAGCAGGAACGGAGGTTCCTACGAGCAGTACTTC; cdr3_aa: CASRNGGSYEQYF
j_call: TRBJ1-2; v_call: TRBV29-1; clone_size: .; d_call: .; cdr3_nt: TGCAGCGTTTCCCGGATGTGGCAGATTAACTATGGCTACACCTTC; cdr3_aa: CSVSRMWQINYGYTF
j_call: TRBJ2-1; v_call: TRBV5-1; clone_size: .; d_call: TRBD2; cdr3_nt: TGCGCCAGCGGTTTAAAACTAGCGGACTACAATGAGCAGTTCTTC; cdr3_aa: CASGLKLADYNEQFF
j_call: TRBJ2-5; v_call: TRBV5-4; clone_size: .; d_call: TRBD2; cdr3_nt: TGTGCCAGCAGCAGGGCGACTAGCGGGAGACAGGAGACCCAGTACTTC; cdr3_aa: CASSRATSGRQETQYF
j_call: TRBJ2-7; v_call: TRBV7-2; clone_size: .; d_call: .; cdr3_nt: TGTGCCAGCAGCCTCCAAAGCGGGCCTTGGAACGAGCAGTACTTC; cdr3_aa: CASSLQSGPWNEQYF
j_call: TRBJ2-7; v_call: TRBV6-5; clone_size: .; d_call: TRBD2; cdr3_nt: TGTGCCAGCAGTTACGGCGGGAGGCTCTCCTACGAGCAGTACTTC; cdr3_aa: CASSYGGRLSYEQYF
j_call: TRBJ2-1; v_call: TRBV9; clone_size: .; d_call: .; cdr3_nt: TGTGCCAGCAGCGCGACGGTCACCGTCAATGAGCAGTTCTTC; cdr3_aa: CASSATVTVNEQFF
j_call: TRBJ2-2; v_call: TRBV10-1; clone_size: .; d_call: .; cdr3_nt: TGCGCCACAACACGACTCACGAACACCGGGGAGCTGTTTTTT; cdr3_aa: CATTRLTNTGELFF
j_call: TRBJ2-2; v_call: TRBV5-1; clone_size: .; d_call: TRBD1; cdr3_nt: TGCGCCACCAACCAGGGACAGGGCTACACCGGGGAGCTGTTTTTT; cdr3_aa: CATNQGQGYTGELFF
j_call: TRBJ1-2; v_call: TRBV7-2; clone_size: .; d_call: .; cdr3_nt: TGTGCCAGCAGCTTATATGGGGGAGCCTACACCTTC; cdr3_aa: CASSLYGGAYTF
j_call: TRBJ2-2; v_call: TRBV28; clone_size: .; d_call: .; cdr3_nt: TGTGCCAGTGAGGCAGGGAACACCGGGGAGCTGTTTTTT; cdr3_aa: CASEAGNTGELFF
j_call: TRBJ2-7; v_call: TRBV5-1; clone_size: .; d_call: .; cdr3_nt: TGCGCCAGCAGCTCTCTCACGACCGACGAGCAGTACTTC; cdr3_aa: CASSSLTTDEQYF
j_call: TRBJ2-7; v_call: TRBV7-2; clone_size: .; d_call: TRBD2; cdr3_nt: TGTGCCAGCAGTTATTGGCTAGCGGGAGAAATAGAGCAGTACTTC; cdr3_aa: CASSYWLAGEIEQYF
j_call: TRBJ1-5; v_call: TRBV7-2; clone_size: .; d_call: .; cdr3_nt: TGTGCCAGCAGCCCCGGGGGGGTGGCGACTCTGAATCAGCCCCAGCATTTT; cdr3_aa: CASSPGGVATLNQPQHF
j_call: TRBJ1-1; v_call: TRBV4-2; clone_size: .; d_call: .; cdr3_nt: TGTGCCAGCAGCCAACCTGGAGGGGACGATGAAGCTTTCTTT; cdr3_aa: CASSQPGGDDEAFF
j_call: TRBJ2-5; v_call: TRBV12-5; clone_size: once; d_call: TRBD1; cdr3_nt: TGTGCTAGTGGTTTGGGGACAGGGAGTCTCGAGACCCAGTACTTC; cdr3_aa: CASGLGTGSLETQYF
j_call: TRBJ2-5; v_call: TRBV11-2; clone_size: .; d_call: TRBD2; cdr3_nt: TGTGCCAGCAGCTCCGGGGGGGTCCTTGGGGAGACCCAGTACTTC; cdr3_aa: CASSSGGVLGETQYF
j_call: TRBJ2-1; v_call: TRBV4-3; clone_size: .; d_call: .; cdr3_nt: TGCGCCAGCAGCCAACGCAATAGAGGAAATGAGCAGTTCTTC; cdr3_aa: CASSQRNRGNEQFF
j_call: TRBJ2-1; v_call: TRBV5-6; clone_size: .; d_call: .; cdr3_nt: TGTGCCAGCAGCTTCCTAGGTTCCTACAATGAGCAGTTCTTC; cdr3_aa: CASSFLGSYNEQFF
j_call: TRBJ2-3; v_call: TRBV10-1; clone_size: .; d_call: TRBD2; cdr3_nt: TGCGCCAGCAGTGCCGGTAGCGGGGGAGATACGCAGTATTTT; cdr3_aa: CASSAGSGGDTQYF
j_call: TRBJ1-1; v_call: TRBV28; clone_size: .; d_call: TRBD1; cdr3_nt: TGTGCCAGCAGCCAGGGGGCTTCTATTAACACTGAAGCTTTCTTT; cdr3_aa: CASSQGASINTEAFF
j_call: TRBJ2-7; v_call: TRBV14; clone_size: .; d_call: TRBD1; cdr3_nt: TGTGCCAGCAGCCCCTGGACAGGGGCCTACGAGCAGTACTTC; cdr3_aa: CASSPWTGAYEQYF
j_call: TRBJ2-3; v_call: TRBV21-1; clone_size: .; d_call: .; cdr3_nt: TGTGCCAGCAGCAAAGGAGGACCTGACTCATGCACAGATACGCAGTATTTT; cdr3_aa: CASSKGGPDSCTDTQYF
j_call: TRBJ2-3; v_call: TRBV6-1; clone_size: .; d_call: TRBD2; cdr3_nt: TGTGCCACAGTTAGCGGGAGTGCGGCAGATACGCAGTATTTT; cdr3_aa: CATVSGSAADTQYF
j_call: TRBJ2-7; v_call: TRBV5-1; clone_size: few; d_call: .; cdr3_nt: TGCGCCAGCAGCTTCGGAGGCAACGAGCAGTACTTC; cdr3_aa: CASSFGGNEQYF
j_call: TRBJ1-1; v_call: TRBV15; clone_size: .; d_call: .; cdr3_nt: TGTGCCACCAGCAGGGGGGGGGACCTTCTTGAAGCTTTCTTT; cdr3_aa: CATSRGGDLLEAFF
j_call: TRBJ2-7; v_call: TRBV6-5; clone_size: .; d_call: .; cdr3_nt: TGTGCCAGCAAAATCGGCGGTCCCTACGAGCAGTACTTC; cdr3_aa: CASKIGGPYEQYF
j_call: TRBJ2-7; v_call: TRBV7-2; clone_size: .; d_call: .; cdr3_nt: TGTGCCAGCAGCCCCCCCGCCTACGAGCAGTACTTC; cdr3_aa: CASSPPAYEQYF
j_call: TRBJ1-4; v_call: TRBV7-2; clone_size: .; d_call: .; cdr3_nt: TGTGCCAGCAGCTTAGTGTCCAGAAAACTGTTTTTT; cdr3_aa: CASSLVSRKLFF
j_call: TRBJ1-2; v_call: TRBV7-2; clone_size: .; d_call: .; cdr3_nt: TGTGCCAGTCTGAGACACTCCGGGGCCGGCACTCTCTATGGCTACACCTTC; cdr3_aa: CASLRHSGAGTLYGYTF
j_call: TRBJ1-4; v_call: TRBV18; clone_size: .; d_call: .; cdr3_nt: TGTGCCAGCTCACCTGGGACGGAGAATGAAAAACTGTTTTTT; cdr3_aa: CASSPGTENEKLFF
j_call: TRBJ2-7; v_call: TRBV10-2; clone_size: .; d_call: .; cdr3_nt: TGCGCCAGCAGTGCTCAGGGACTCCGGACCTACGAGCAGTACTTC; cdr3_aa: CASSAQGLRTYEQYF
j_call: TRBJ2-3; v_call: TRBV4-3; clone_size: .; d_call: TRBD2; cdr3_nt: TGCGCCAGCAGCCAAGATAATAGCGGGAGCGATACGCAGTATTTT; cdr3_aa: CASSQDNSGSDTQYF
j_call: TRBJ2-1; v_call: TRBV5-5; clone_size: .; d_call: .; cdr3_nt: TGTGCCAGCAGCTTGGTTACGGGTCCGGTTGAGCAGTTCTTC; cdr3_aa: CASSLVTGPVEQFF
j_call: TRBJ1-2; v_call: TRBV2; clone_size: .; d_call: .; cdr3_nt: TGTGCCAGCAGTGATCAAGGGGTAAACTATGGCTACACCTTC; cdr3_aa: CASSDQGVNYGYTF
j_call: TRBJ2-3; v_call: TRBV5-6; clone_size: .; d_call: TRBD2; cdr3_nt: TGTGCCAGCAGCCTCCTCGGGCGGGGACTAGTCGGTACAGATACGCAGTATTTT; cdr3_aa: CASSLLGRGLVGTDTQYF
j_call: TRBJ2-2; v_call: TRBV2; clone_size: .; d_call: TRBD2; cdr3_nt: TGTGCCACCCCCCCCAGCGGGAGCGGCACCGGGGAGCTGTTTTTT; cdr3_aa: CATPPSGSGTGELFF
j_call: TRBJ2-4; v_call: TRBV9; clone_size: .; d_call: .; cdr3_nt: TGTGCCAGCAGCTCTGGTCAGCTGGACATTCAGTACTTC; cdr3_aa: CASSSGQLDIQYF
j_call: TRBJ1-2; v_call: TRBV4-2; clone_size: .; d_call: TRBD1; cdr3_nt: TGTGCCAGCAGCCAAGGACAGGGCTATGGCTACACCTTC; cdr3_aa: CASSQGQGYGYTF